What follows describes a single T cell receptor beta chain. What it recognizes is unknown. The record originates from a study of shared clonotypes between healthy human individuals. Study-wide results and limits: Sequencing depth was expected to affect clonotype sharing among donors.

Sorted-subset replicate PCR reactions contained about 200 ng DNA, corresponding to about 30,000 T cell genomes. Libraries were prepared by immunoSEQ multiplex PCR; TCRdb keeps only in-frame clonotypes and omits some of them. The table shows about 2 million clones, with 90% to 95% occurring only once. All participating donors were Caucasian adults from Nashville, Tennessee. Splitting of CD4+ cells produced CD45RA+ naive and CD45RA-negative memory subsets. CDR1 is MNHEY and CDR2 is SVGAGI in the germline V gene. This CDR3 has 15 amino acids. The ends were cut back, 2 bases at V and 0 bases at J, with 10 bases in the middle.

The specimen sequenced was naive CD4+ T cells sorted from blood. The subset denotes: CD45RA+ positively selected. The receptor's source is a man younger than 30 in good health. The chain links TRBV6-5 to TRBJ2-5; weak D call: TRBD2 (5 bases). DNA for the CDR3: TGTGCCAGCAGTTACCAAGCGGAGTACCAAGAGACCCAGTACTTC. Translation gives CASSYQAEYQETQYF.